A single sample is the source of the 32 T cell receptor beta chains below, sequenced in a study of cytomegalovirus exposure and HLA in healthy donors. PCR amplification relied on 60 Vbeta primers (plus 13 Jbeta primers). Measured with immunoSEQ multiplex PCR; TCRdb has only the in-frame clones, and not every one. The sample has 150,000 to 200,000 clones; about 10% are singletons. Specimen: PBMCs. The receptors stem from a woman under 40 in good health and CMV-seropositive.

V and J are TRBV4-1 and TRBJ2-3, with 15 positions matching TRBD2. Looked up from germline, CDR1 is MGHRA and CDR2 is YSYEKL. V dropped 0 bases and J dropped 3; count of bases not matched to a gene: 10. This CDR3 is built from 20 residues. CDR3 sequence (DNA): TGCGCCAGCAGCCAAGAACGGGTGGGACTAGCGGGAGGAGGGACAGATACGCAGTATTTT. Residues: CASSQERVGLAGGGTDTQYF.

V and J are TRBV19 and TRBJ1-5; 7 bases map to TRBD1. V was clipped by 5 bases and J by 7 bases; unmatched bases: 20. The CDR3 spans 18 residues. Germline CDR1 reads LNHDA; CDR2 reads SQIVND (reference sequence). The CDR3 DNA is TGTGCCAGTAGTGACGAACTATTCAGGGGGTCCCTTAGGCAGCCCCAGCATTTT. Translation gives CASSDELFRGSLRQPQHF.

In this sample, this clone turned up a few times. The V call is TRBV18, the J call TRBJ1-1, with no clear D. Trimming took 6 bases from V and 3 from J, leaving 20 bases between them. The CDR3 is 16 amino acids. Germline V gene data show CDR1 as KGHSH and CDR2 as LQKENI. The CDR3 coding sequence is TGTGCCAGCTCGCCCATTCGGGGAACTCAGGACACTGAAGCTTTCTTT. Protein product: CASSPIRGTQDTEAFF.

The chain carries TRBV27 and TRBJ1-3; D unclear. This CDR3 is 16 amino acids long. Trimming removed 5 bases from V and 0 bases from J, with 14 bases in between. Germline CDR1 MNHEY, CDR2 SMNVEV (reference sequence). The CDR3 DNA reads as TGTGCCAGCAGTCCCCGGACTCTTTTCTCTGGAAACACCATATATTTT. This translates into CASSPRTLFSGNTIYF.

The chain employs TRBV10-2 and TRBJ2-1; D is perhaps TRBD1 (6 bases). Germline V gene data show CDR1 as WSHSY and CDR2 as SAAADI. Trimming took off 7 bases at V and 6 bases at J, with 10 bases between the two ends. The CDR3 contains 12 residues. The CDR3 DNA reads TGCGCCAGCAACAGGGAGAGCAATGAGCAGTTCTTC. Translating gives CASNRESNEQFF.

There are a few counts of this clone. V gene TRBV7-9 combines with J gene TRBJ1-2, with D tentatively TRBD1 (5 bases). The V end lost 5 bases, the J end lost 8 bases, and 21 bases lay between the germline ends. The CDR3 is made up of 15 amino acids. The V gene's germline CDR1 is SEHNR and CDR2 FQNEAQ (reference sequence). CDR3 coding DNA: TGTGCCAGCAGCAACCTACAGGTCTCGGCTATGGGCTACACCTTC. Protein: CASSNLQVSAMGYTF. Using reference TRBV7-9 and TRBJ1-2 for the parts outside the CDR3, the full variable domain is DTGVSQNPRHKITKRGQNVTFRCDPISEHNRLYWYRQTLGQGPEFLTYFQNEAQLEKSRLLSDRFSAERPKGSFSTLEIQRTEQGDSAMYLCASSNLQVSAMGYTFGSGTRLTVV.

In DNA form, the CDR3 reads TGTGCCAGCAGTGTTGTACTAGCGGGAGAAGAGACCCAGTACTTC. Translation: CASSVVLAGEETQYF. The chain employs TRBV2 and TRBJ2-5, with TRBD2 matching over 11 bases. The CDR3 extends over 15 amino acids. V was pared by 4 bases and J by 3 bases, with 4 bases of the junction left unmatched. Germline V gene data show CDR1 as SNHLY and CDR2 as FYNNEI.

This clone showed up just a few times. The chain is built from TRBV4-2 and TRBJ2-7; TRBD2 aligns across 11 bases. V lost 0 bases to trimming and J lost 5 bases; unmatched junction nucleotides: 6. This CDR3 is 16 amino acids long. Germline CDR1 LGHNA, CDR2 YNFKEQ. As DNA, the CDR3 is TGTGCCAGCAGCCAAGAGACTAGCGGGAAACGTCACGAGCAGTACTTC. Protein sequence: CASSQETSGKRHEQYF.

This clone turned up a few times. This chain uses TRBV7-7 with TRBJ2-5, with D uncertain. Germline V lookup: CDR1 SSHAT, CDR2 FNYEAQ (reference sequence). The CDR3 runs 15 residues. V was shortened by 1 base and J by 2 bases, with 11 bases between the two germline ends. The CDR3 sequence is CASSLVRNSQETQYF. CDR3 DNA: TGTGCCAGCAGCTTAGTTCGAAACTCTCAAGAGACCCAGTACTTC.

In this sample, this clone turned up a few times. This chain links TRBV9 with TRBJ1-4, with TRBD1 matching over 9 bases. Germline CDR1 reads SGDLS; CDR2 reads YYNGEE. This CDR3 spans 17 amino acids. J lost 0 bases, V lost 4 bases, and 7 bases had no gene match. DNA of the CDR3: TGTGCCAGCAGCCCGAGGGACAGGGTCTCAACTAATGAAAAACTGTTTTTT. Its protein product is CASSPRDRVSTNEKLFF.

This clone was detected a few times. The rearrangement links TRBV4-2 to TRBJ2-3, with 9 positions matching TRBD2. Per the germline V gene, CDR1 is LGHNA and CDR2 is YNFKEQ. With 0 bases clipped from V and 0 bases from J, the junction kept 1 base outside the gene matches. The CDR3 totals 16 residues. CDR3 amino acids: CASSQDTSGSTDTQYF. In nucleotides, the CDR3 is TGTGCCAGCAGCCAAGATACTAGCGGGAGCACAGATACGCAGTATTTT.

This chain joins TRBV5-4 and TRBJ2-5; D possibly corresponds to TRBD2 (7 bases). This CDR3 contains 13 residues. V was cut by 9 bases and J by 5 bases, with 17 bases left in between. Germline V gene data show CDR1 as SGHNT and CDR2 as YYREEE (reference sequence). CDR3: CANGTMGGETQYF. Here the CDR3 DNA reads TGTGCCAACGGGACAATGGGGGGGGAGACCCAGTACTTC.

The chain joins TRBV5-4 to TRBJ2-6; a weak D match, TRBD1 (7 bases). The length of the CDR3 is 17 residues. Per the germline V gene, CDR1 is SGHNT and CDR2 is YYREEE (reference sequence). V dropped 7 bases and J dropped 0 bases, with 17 bases sitting between them. The CDR3 sequence: CASAQGERASGANVLTF. The CDR3 DNA reads TGTGCCAGCGCTCAGGGGGAGCGGGCCTCTGGGGCCAACGTCCTGACTTTC.

This clone was counted between two and nine times. This chain joins TRBV5-4 and TRBJ2-5, with D possibly matching TRBD2 (5 bases). The CDR3 consists of 13 residues. CDR1 and CDR2 from the germline V gene are SGHNT and YYREEE (reference sequence). Trimming took off 4 bases at V and 3 bases at J, with 10 bases between the two ends. CDR3: CASSGGLEETQYF. The CDR3 coding sequence is TGTGCCAGCAGCGGTGGACTCGAAGAGACCCAGTACTTC.

This chain joins TRBV4-1 and TRBJ2-2; 13 positions agree with TRBD2. The CDR3 is made up of 18 amino acids. In germline, CDR1 is MGHRA, CDR2 YSYEKL. V gave up 3 bases and J gave up 0 bases; unmatched junction bases: 4. DNA for the CDR3: TGCGCCAGCAGCCAGGGACTAGCGGGATGGACGAACACCGGGGAGCTGTTTTTT. This sequence encodes CASSQGLAGWTNTGELFF.

This clone has more than one count but fewer than ten. The chain has TRBV21-1 and TRBJ2-7; the table's TRBD1 call for D was not verified on the DNA. TRBV21-1 is a documented pseudogene. The CDR3 is 13 amino acids. CDR3 DNA: TGTGCCAGCAGCAAAGAACAGTCCTACGAGCAGTACTTC. Translating it yields CASSKEQSYEQYF.

The table lists this clone with a few counts. The chain uses TRBV6-6 and TRBJ2-7; the D is unclear. Trimming stripped 2 bases from V and 2 bases from J, with 10 bases between. This CDR3 comprises 14 residues. Germline-derived CDR1 and CDR2 are MNHNY and SVGAGI (reference sequence). The CDR3 nucleotides read TGTGCCAGCAGTTACGGGCAGAACACCTACGAGCAGTACTTC. Amino acids: CASSYGQNTYEQYF.

The table lists this clone with a few counts. The rearrangement links TRBV6-5 to TRBJ2-3; 11 nucleotides match TRBD1. CDR1 MNHEY and CDR2 SVGAGI come from the germline V gene. Trimming at V came to 8 bases and at J to 5 bases, leaving 9 bases not matched to a gene. This CDR3 comprises 15 residues. Here the CDR3 reads CASLPRTGGEDTQYF. The CDR3 nucleotides read TGTGCCAGCCTACCACGGACAGGGGGCGAAGATACGCAGTATTTT.

The V and J genes are TRBV6-5 and TRBJ2-4; 10 positions agree with TRBD2. The CDR3 runs to 15 residues. V shed 6 bases and J 2 bases; nucleotides not matched to a gene: 4. The germline CDR1 and CDR2 sequences are MNHEY and SVGAGI. The CDR3 reads CASSPSGRPKNIQYF. The CDR3 DNA is TGTGCCAGCAGCCCTAGCGGGAGACCCAAAAACATTCAGTACTTC.

The chain joins TRBV4-1 to TRBJ2-1; D unresolved. There are 16 residues in the CDR3. Trimming stripped 3 bases from V and 2 bases from J, with 14 bases between. Germline V gives CDR1 MGHRA, CDR2 YSYEKL. CDR3 amino acids: CASSQPQRFPYNEQFF. CDR3 nucleotides: TGCGCCAGCAGCCAGCCCCAGAGGTTCCCCTACAATGAGCAGTTCTTC.

This clone was counted only a few times. The V gene is TRBV13, the J gene TRBJ2-2, with D possibly TRBD2 on 5 matching bases. There are 15 residues in the CDR3. Germline V gene lookup returns CDR1 PRHDT and CDR2 FYEKMQ (reference sequence). Trimming removed 8 bases from V and 6 bases from J, with 19 bases in between. CDR3 region: CASFTDSSGPGELFF. The CDR3 DNA is TGTGCCAGCTTCACCGATTCGAGCGGACCCGGGGAGCTGTTTTTT. Complete variable domain (other parts from reference TRBV13 and TRBJ2-2): AAGVIQSPRHLIKEKRETATLKCYPIPRHDTVYWYQQGPGQDPQFLISFYEKMQSDKGSIPDRFSAQQFSDYHSELNMSSLELGDSALYFCASFTDSSGPGELFFGEGSRLTVL.

This clone was detected only a few times. CDR3: CASGASGVPRDEQYF. The DNA of the CDR3 is TGTGCCAGCGGAGCTTCGGGTGTCCCCCGGGACGAGCAGTACTTC. This sequence joins TRBV6-1 and TRBJ2-7; D unresolved. Germline CDR1 is MNHNS and CDR2 is SASEGT. The CDR3 extends over 15 amino acids. Trimming removed 8 bases at V and 5 bases at J, with 22 bases between.

This clone has more than one count but fewer than ten. The gene calls are TRBV5-1 and TRBJ1-1, with 9 positions matching TRBD1. With 4 bases clipped from V and 5 bases from J, the junction kept 9 bases outside the gene matches. Per germline, CDR1 SGHRS and CDR2 YFSETQ. The CDR3 consists of 15 residues. CDR3: CASSPWTGDRTEAFF. The DNA of the CDR3 is TGCGCCAGCAGCCCCTGGACAGGGGACAGGACTGAAGCTTTCTTT.

There are a few counts of this clone. The chain links TRBV6-1 to TRBJ2-2; 9 nucleotides align to TRBD2. Trimming cost V 2 bases and J 4 bases; bases outside gene matches: 5. This CDR3 spans 16 amino acids. Germline CDR1 MNHNS, CDR2 SASEGT. CDR3 region: CASSEWSSGTTGELFF. CDR3 in DNA: TGTGCCAGCAGTGAATGGTCTAGCGGGACCACCGGGGAGCTGTTTTTT.

This chain connects TRBV7-3 to TRBJ2-2, with TRBD1 as a possible D gene (6 bases). This CDR3 is built from 16 residues. V dropped 5 bases and J dropped 2 bases, with 15 bases sitting between them. The germline V gene has CDR1 SGHTA and CDR2 FQGTGA. CDR3: CASSLQGTINTGELFF. The CDR3 DNA sequence: TGTGCCAGCAGCCTCCAGGGGACAATTAACACCGGGGAGCTGTTTTTT.

The chain combines TRBV6-1 with TRBJ1-1, with D uncertain. Germline assignment: CDR1 MNHNS and CDR2 SASEGT. Between the trimmed V and J ends, which lost 8 bases and 1 base, there was a span of 14 bases. The CDR3 has 14 residues. The CDR3, as DNA: TGTGCCAGCGGGAGGCCGACGGGGAACACTGAAGCTTTCTTT. This sequence encodes CASGRPTGNTEAFF.

This clone has more than one count but fewer than ten. The CDR3 sequence is CASAGGFQYQETQYF. As DNA, the CDR3 is TGTGCCAGCGCGGGAGGGTTCCAGTACCAAGAGACCCAGTACTTC. The genes are TRBV6-1 and TRBJ2-5; 9 nucleotides agree with TRBD2. The V segment lost 8 bases and the J segment 0 bases; nucleotides outside the gene matches: 7. Per germline, CDR1 MNHNS and CDR2 SASEGT. The CDR3 loop spans 15 amino acids.

The chain joins TRBV12-5 to TRBJ1-2; D is uncertain. This CDR3 comprises 15 residues. The germline V gene has CDR1 LGHNT and CDR2 FRNRAP. Trimming cost V 0 bases and J 4 bases, with 12 bases left between them. The CDR3 sequence: CASGLVENFRYGYTF. The CDR3 region has the DNA TGTGCTAGTGGTTTGGTAGAGAACTTCCGCTATGGCTACACCTTC.

In this sample, this clone turned up a few times. The gene calls are TRBV5-1 and TRBJ2-5; the D is unclear. The germline gives CDR1 SGHRS, CDR2 YFSETQ. V was cut by 3 bases and J by 4 bases, with 4 bases left in between. This CDR3 contains 11 residues. Here the CDR3 DNA reads TGCGCCAGCAGCTCCGTAGAGACCCAGTACTTC. Its protein is CASSSVETQYF.

This clone was recorded a few times. The V call is TRBV10-3, the J call TRBJ1-1; the match to TRBD1 covers 7 bases. V gave up 6 bases and J gave up 4 bases; unmatched junction bases: 8. Germline CDR1 reads ENHRY; CDR2 reads SYGVKD. The CDR3 extends over 14 amino acids. The CDR3 DNA reads TGTGCCATCAGGGGAAGGGGGCAGGGCACTGAAGCTTTCTTT. Translation: CAIRGRGQGTEAFF.

This clone was picked up a small number of times. This chain links TRBV9 with TRBJ2-5, with D perhaps matching TRBD1 (6 bases). Per germline, CDR1 SGDLS and CDR2 YYNGEE. The CDR3 runs 15 residues. Between the trimmed V and J ends, which lost 0 bases and 1 base, there was a span of 10 bases. The CDR3 is CASSVGLTGQETQYF. CDR3 DNA: TGTGCCAGCAGCGTAGGCCTGACAGGCCAAGAGACCCAGTACTTC.

The chain joins TRBV25-1 to TRBJ1-2, with TRBD1 matching 9 bases. J lost 8 bases, V lost 4 bases, and 11 bases had no gene match. CDR1 is MGHDK and CDR2 is SYGVNS in the germline V gene. This CDR3 region has 15 residues. This CDR3 reads CASSGDRGSGGGYTF. In nucleotides, the CDR3 is TGTGCCAGCAGTGGTGACAGGGGGTCAGGGGGGGGCTACACCTTC.